Below are 16 T cell receptor beta chains sequenced from a single sample in a study of T cell responses to AZD1222 COVID-19 vaccine. The repertoire was sequenced with immunoSEQ multiplex PCR; TCRdb's copy has only in-frame clones and lacks some. The profile shows 150,000 to 200,000 clones, about 92% of them singletons. The sequenced sample was peripheral blood, obtained 28 days after the second AZD1222 dose. All receptors derive from an adult who received the AZD1222 COVID-19 vaccine.

The chain uses TRBV7-9 and TRBJ2-3, with 10 nucleotides matching TRBD2. Germline CDR1 SEHNR, CDR2 FQNEAQ (reference sequence). This CDR3 region has 13 residues. V lost 11 bases to trimming and J lost 3 bases; unmatched junction nucleotides: 5. The CDR3 spells CAGGLAVTDTQYF. In nucleotides, the CDR3 is TGTGCCGGAGGACTAGCGGTAACAGATACGCAGTATTTT.

V is TRBV24-1 and J is TRBJ2-2, with a tentative D call TRBD2 (6 bases). V lost 5 bases and J lost 6, with 6 bases in between. The CDR3 has 12 amino acids. CDR1 and CDR2 from the germline V gene are KGHDR and SFDVKD. For the CDR3, the DNA is TGTGCCACCAGTGGGGGGGCCGGGGAGCTGTTTTTT. Encoded protein: CATSGGAGELFF.

The chain carries TRBV30 and TRBJ2-5; a possible D gene is TRBD2 (5 bases). Germline loops: CDR1 GTSNPN, CDR2 SVGIG (reference sequence). This CDR3 has 16 residues. Trimming pared 0 bases from V and 4 bases from J, leaving 18 bases between. CDR3 bases: TGTGCCTGGAGTGTAGGCTCGCGGGTAATACCAGAGACCCAGTACTTC. It specifies CAWSVGSRVIPETQYF.

V gene TRBV10-3 combines with J gene TRBJ2-3; 7 bases are a match to TRBD1. CDR3 length: 11 residues. Germline CDR1 and CDR2: ENHRY and SYGVKD. V shed 8 bases and J 5 bases; nucleotides not matched to a gene: 1. CDR3 nucleotide sequence: TGTGCCATCCGGGACAGAGATACGCAGTATTTT. Translating it yields CAIRDRDTQYF.

The gene calls are TRBV5-1 and TRBJ1-4, with unresolved D. Trimming took off 0 bases at V and 4 bases at J, with 10 bases between the two ends. The V gene's germline CDR1 is SGHRS and CDR2 YFSETQ. CDR3 length: 15 residues. The CDR3 protein is CASSLGRVLNEKLFF. The CDR3 DNA is TGCGCCAGCAGCTTGGGCCGGGTACTTAATGAAAAACTGTTTTTT.

The chain uses TRBV7-8 and TRBJ1-5; no definite D call. The ends were cut back, 5 bases at V and 1 base at J, with 12 bases in the middle. CDR1 and CDR2 from the germline V gene are SGHVS and FQNEAQ. This CDR3 is built from 15 residues. CDR3 coding DNA: TGTGCCAGCAGCCTCCTGCCCAGGAGCAATCAGCCCCAGCATTTT. Translating gives CASSLLPRSNQPQHF. The full variable domain, its missing parts supplied by reference TRBV7-8 and TRBJ1-5, is GAGVSQSPRYKVAKRGQDVALRCDPISGHVSLFWYQQALGQGPEFLTYFQNEAQLDKSGLPSDRFFAERPEGSVSTLKIQRTQQEDSAVYLCASSLLPRSNQPQHFGDGTRLSIL.

The table lists this clone with a count of one. The rearrangement uses TRBV5-4 and TRBJ2-1; the D gene is possibly TRBD1 (6 bases). The CDR3 covers 15 residues. V lost 2 bases to trimming and J lost 4 bases, with 13 bases between them. CDR1 SGHNT and CDR2 YYREEE come from the germline V gene (reference sequence). The CDR3 loop is CASSLSGTPYNEQFF. CDR3 coding DNA: TGTGCCAGCAGCTTAAGTGGGACACCTTACAATGAGCAGTTCTTC.

The gene calls are TRBV9 and TRBJ1-2; 7 bases line up with TRBD1. The CDR3 consists of 15 residues. The ends lost 0 bases at V and 3 bases at J; junction bases unmatched: 5. Germline V gene sequence: CDR1 SGDLS, CDR2 YYNGEE. CDR3 coding DNA: TGTGCCAGCAGCGTAGTAGGGGGCCCTGACTATGGCTACACCTTC. Translation: CASSVVGGPDYGYTF.

As DNA, the CDR3 is TGTGCCAGCAGTGAATCGACAGGCCGGGAAGGCTACACCTTC. This gives the protein CASSESTGREGYTF. This sequence joins TRBV25-1 and TRBJ1-2, with D maybe TRBD1 (6 bases). Germline V lookup: CDR1 MGHDK, CDR2 SYGVNS. The CDR3 length is 14 residues. The germline V and J ends were trimmed by 1 base and 8 bases, with 14 bases remaining between them.

This chain links TRBV11-2 with TRBJ1-1; D possibly corresponds to TRBD1 (6 bases). This CDR3 region has 13 residues. CDR1 and CDR2 (germline): SGHAT, FQNNGV. V lost 2 bases and J 7 bases, leaving 11 bases between the germline ends. The CDR3 loop is CASSLSTGVEAFF. CDR3 bases: TGTGCCAGCAGCTTATCGACAGGAGTTGAAGCTTTCTTT.

J is TRBJ2-5 and V is TRBV2; TRBD2 aligns across 8 bases. The CDR3 contains 17 residues. Germline trimming cut 5 bases from V and 2 bases from J; bases unmatched to any gene: 13. Germline CDR1 SNHLY, CDR2 FYNNEI. This CDR3 reads CASSLPAGAVLQETQYF. The CDR3 DNA reads TGTGCCAGCAGTCTTCCAGCGGGGGCCGTCCTACAAGAGACCCAGTACTTC.

CDR3 in amino acids: CASSQDEILGYTF. CDR3 sequence (DNA): TGTGCCAGCAGCCAAGATGAAATCCTTGGCTACACCTTC. The rearrangement uses TRBV3-1 (or the pseudogene TRBV3-2) and TRBJ1-2; no firm D call. The V end was cut by 0 bases, the J end by 7 bases, with 9 bases between. The CDR3 runs to 13 residues. Per germline, CDR1 LGHDT and CDR2 YNNKEL (reference sequence).

The chain has TRBV10-3 and TRBJ1-2; 8 bases fit TRBD1. Germline loops: CDR1 ENHRY, CDR2 SYGVKD. This CDR3 comprises 12 residues. V dropped 10 bases and J dropped 3; count of bases not matched to a gene: 4. The CDR3 nucleotides read TGTGCCACCGGACAGGGCGACTATGGCTACACCTTC. Encoded protein: CATGQGDYGYTF.

This clone came up once. The CDR3 DNA sequence: TGTGCCAGCAGTGCCCCAGGGGAGAACACTGAAGCTTTCTTT. Amino acid sequence: CASSAPGENTEAFF. This chain joins TRBV6-6 and TRBJ1-1; a possible D gene is TRBD1 (6 bases). V was pared by 5 bases and J by 1 base, with 11 bases between. Per germline, CDR1 MNHNY and CDR2 SVGAGI (reference sequence). The CDR3 loop spans 14 amino acids.

The gene calls are TRBV9 and TRBJ2-2; D is perhaps TRBD2 (6 bases). V was cut by 0 bases and J by 1 base, with 13 bases left in between. The CDR3 loop spans 17 amino acids. CDR1 SGDLS and CDR2 YYNGEE come from the germline V gene. The CDR3 spells CASSVVRGTMNTGELFF. For the CDR3, the DNA is TGTGCCAGCAGCGTAGTTCGGGGGACCATGAACACCGGGGAGCTGTTTTTT.

V is TRBV1 and J is TRBJ1-2. TRBV1 is annotated as a pseudogene. There are 15 residues in the CDR3. CDR3 loop: CTSSQETGGYYGYTF. CDR3 DNA: TGCACCAGCAGCCAAGAAACCGGGGGGTACTATGGCTACACCTTC.